The 29 T cell receptor beta chains given below trace back to one sample, sequenced in a study of beta chain features in type 1 diabetes. Findings and caveats of the study: The study found moderately but significantly shorter TCRB CDR3s in all four CD4+ subsets of Type 1 diabetes patients.

The antigens of these receptors remain unknown. The isolated RNA, all of it, was reverse transcribed, so expressed TCRB transcripts were what got sequenced. TCRdb's copy holds only in-frame clones and misses some; the assay was immunoSEQ multiplex PCR. The sample has roughly 160,000 clones; around 8.3% are singletons. What was sequenced was central memory CD4+ T cells from blood. The origin of the receptors is a woman between 18 and 29 years old with type 1 diabetes.

The chain employs TRBV30 and TRBJ2-1, with D perhaps TRBD2 (6 bases). Germline V gene data show CDR1 as GTSNPN and CDR2 as SVGIG (reference sequence). Trimming took 3 bases from V and 10 from J, leaving 13 bases between them. This CDR3 spans 12 amino acids. CDR3 nucleotides: TGTGCCTGGAGCCGGAGGGACGGGGAGCAGTTCTTC. Amino acids: CAWSRRDGEQFF.

This clone has ten or more counts. The chain is built from TRBV23-1 and TRBJ2-1; the match to TRBD2 covers 12 bases. TRBV23-1 is flagged as an ORF with uncertain function. The CDR3 contains 16 residues. V shed 1 base and J 5 bases; nucleotides not matched to a gene: 3. CDR3 DNA sequence: TGCGCCAGCAGTCAATTCGGACTAGCGGGGAACAATGAGCAGTTCTTC. As protein: CASSQFGLAGNNEQFF.

V and J are TRBV2 and TRBJ2-2, with 7 bases lining up with TRBD1. The CDR3 length is 15 residues. The V gene's germline CDR1 is SNHLY and CDR2 FYNNEI. Trimming at V came to 9 bases and at J to 1 base, leaving 8 bases not matched to a gene. CDR3 DNA: TGTGCCAGTAGACAGGGACGTCTGAACACCGGGGAGCTGTTTTTT. Its translation: CASRQGRLNTGELFF.

CDR3 nucleotide sequence: TGCAGCACCCGGGCGAGCAGCGGGGGGTTCACAGATACGCAGTATTTT. It encodes CSTRASSGGFTDTQYF. The chain carries TRBV29-1 and TRBJ2-3; 9 nucleotides align to TRBD2. Trimming at V came to 8 bases and at J to 2 bases, leaving 14 bases not matched to a gene. Per the germline V gene, CDR1 is SQVTM and CDR2 is ANQGSEA. The CDR3 sequence is 16 residues long.

This clone turned up a few times. The V and J genes are TRBV27 and TRBJ1-1; 8 bases line up with TRBD1. The junction had 5 bases not matched to a gene; V was cut back by 4 bases and J by 1 base. Germline CDR1 and CDR2: MNHEY and SMNVEV (reference sequence). This CDR3 contains 15 residues. The CDR3 is CASSSGGTGNTEAFF. In DNA form, the CDR3 reads TGTGCCAGCAGTTCGGGCGGGACAGGGAACACTGAAGCTTTCTTT.

There are a few counts of this clone. The chain employs TRBV28 and TRBJ1-5; tentative D call: TRBD1 (5 bases). Per the germline V gene, CDR1 is MDHEN and CDR2 is SYDVKM. This CDR3 spans 17 amino acids. Deletions cut 5 bases from V and 7 bases from J, with 24 bases between. The CDR3 reads CASSRARGTALGQPQHF. Here the CDR3 DNA reads TGTGCCAGCAGTCGAGCCCGAGGGACTGCCTTAGGGCAGCCCCAGCATTTT.

This clone was seen only a few times. The chain links TRBV4-1 to TRBJ2-5, with 8 bases aligning to TRBD1. CDR1 is MGHRA, CDR2 YSYEKL, per germline. CDR3 size: 16 residues. The ends lost 2 bases at V and 5 bases at J; junction bases unmatched: 10. CDR3: CASSQKQGQGEETQYF. As DNA, the CDR3 is TGCGCCAGCAGCCAAAAACAAGGACAGGGCGAGGAGACCCAGTACTTC.

The chain joins TRBV30 to TRBJ1-3; no reliable D call. V lost 3 bases and J 5 bases, leaving 14 bases between the germline ends. The CDR3 runs to 14 residues. CDR1 GTSNPN and CDR2 SVGIG come from the germline V gene (reference sequence). The CDR3 DNA follows: TGTGCCTGGAGGCCAGGCTGGATGAGAAACACCATATATTTT. Translated, it gives CAWRPGWMRNTIYF.

The chain is built from TRBV12-5 and TRBJ1-5; D gene ambiguous. This CDR3 has 14 amino acids. Germline V lookup: CDR1 LGHNT, CDR2 FRNRAP. Trimming took 1 base from V and 4 from J, leaving 8 bases between them. The CDR3 DNA follows: TGTGCTAGTGGTTTGGCAGGTGGGAATCAGCCCCAGCATTTT. Its protein is CASGLAGGNQPQHF.

This clone was counted between two and nine times. The chain has TRBV11-3 and TRBJ1-2; 8 bases line up with TRBD1. The V segment lost 5 bases and the J segment 8 bases; nucleotides outside the gene matches: 7. The CDR3 is 13 amino acids. Germline V CDR1 and CDR2: SGHNT, YENEEA. CDR3 coding DNA: TGTGCCAGCAGCATCGGACAGGGCGAAGGCTACACCTTC. Protein product: CASSIGQGEGYTF.

This clone showed up just a few times. The V call is TRBV5-6, the J call TRBJ2-1; a weak D match, TRBD2 (5 bases). Germline V gene sequence: CDR1 SGHDT, CDR2 YYEEEE. The CDR3 contains 16 residues. Trimming pared 6 bases from V and 5 bases from J, leaving 21 bases between. DNA for the CDR3: TGTGCCAGCACCTCAACGGGCAGCGGTACCCACAATGAGCAGTTCTTC. It is translated as CASTSTGSGTHNEQFF.

This clone has a handful of counts. The rearrangement uses TRBV19 and TRBJ1-2; 7 nucleotides match TRBD1. The germline V gene has CDR1 LNHDA and CDR2 SQIVND (reference sequence). J gave up 3 bases and V 3 bases, and 4 bases lay outside the gene matches. This CDR3 comprises 14 residues. CDR3 DNA: TGTGCCAGTAGTATCGTTGGACAGGACTATGGCTACACCTTC. This sequence encodes CASSIVGQDYGYTF.

The chain combines TRBV28 with TRBJ1-1; D unclear. Germline-derived CDR1 and CDR2 are MDHEN and SYDVKM. V shed 2 bases and J shed 5 bases, with 6 bases lying between them. The CDR3 sequence is 12 residues long. This chain's CDR3 is CASSLIRTEAFF. DNA of the CDR3: TGTGCCAGCAGTTTAATCAGAACTGAAGCTTTCTTT.

This clone was found a few times. V and J are TRBV5-4 and TRBJ2-5; D is ambiguous. CDR1 and CDR2 from the germline V gene are SGHNT and YYREEE (reference sequence). V was cut by 2 bases and J by 1 base, with 9 bases left in between. This CDR3 has 14 residues. The CDR3 sequence is CASSFFTTQETQYF. The CDR3 DNA follows: TGTGCCAGCAGCTTTTTTACTACCCAAGAGACCCAGTACTTC.

The chain is built from TRBV29-1 and TRBJ2-1, with D possibly being TRBD2 (5 bases). The CDR3 extends over 13 amino acids. V was trimmed by 4 bases and J by 5 bases, leaving 12 bases between them. Germline loops: CDR1 SQVTM, CDR2 ANQGSEA. The chain's CDR3 is CSVAGRADNEQFF. In nucleotides, the CDR3 is TGCAGCGTTGCGGGAAGGGCGGACAATGAGCAGTTCTTC.

This clone has only a few counts. The V and J genes are TRBV7-2 and TRBJ2-2, with D uncertain. Deletions cut 1 base from V and 3 bases from J, with 6 bases between. CDR1 SGHTA and CDR2 FQGNSA come from the germline V gene. The CDR3 runs to 14 residues. CDR3 amino acids: CASSLGSHTGELFF. CDR3 nucleotides: TGTGCCAGCAGCTTAGGTAGCCACACCGGGGAGCTGTTTTTT.

This clone has just a few counts. V and J are TRBV10-3 and TRBJ1-5; 7 nucleotides align to TRBD1. The V and J ends lost 8 bases and 8 bases, in that order; junction bases with no gene match: 6. This CDR3 contains 12 residues. From germline, CDR1 is ENHRY and CDR2 SYGVKD. The CDR3 protein is CAIQGEREPQHF. The CDR3 nucleotides read TGTGCCATCCAGGGGGAAAGGGAGCCCCAGCATTTT.

This clone was detected many times. The chain is built from TRBV7-2 and TRBJ2-1; 8 positions match TRBD1. J gave up 9 bases and V 5 bases, and 12 bases lay outside the gene matches. This CDR3 spans 15 amino acids. Germline assignment: CDR1 SGHTA and CDR2 FQGNSA. This CDR3 reads CASSPGGPDRGEQFF. CDR3 bases: TGTGCCAGCAGCCCAGGTGGCCCAGACAGGGGTGAGCAGTTCTTC.

This clone was seen a few times. The chain uses TRBV7-8 and TRBJ2-3; 7 positions match TRBD2. The CDR3 length is 13 residues. CDR1 and CDR2 (germline): SGHVS, FQNEAQ. The junction had 6 bases not matched to a gene; V was cut back by 6 bases and J by 6 bases. The CDR3 loop reads CASRRGREDTQYF. In nucleotides, the CDR3 is TGTGCCAGCAGACGCGGGAGAGAGGATACGCAGTATTTT.

This chain connects TRBV5-4 to TRBJ1-1, with TRBD1 identical over 8 bases. With 5 bases clipped from V and 5 bases from J, the junction kept 14 bases outside the gene matches. The germline CDR1 and CDR2 sequences are SGHNT and YYREEE (reference sequence). This CDR3 is built from 16 residues. CDR3 nucleotides: TGTGCCAGCAGTAACCCCGACAGGGGAGTTCAGACTGAAGCTTTCTTT. Its protein is CASSNPDRGVQTEAFF. The variable domain in full, completed from reference TRBV5-4 and TRBJ1-1, reads ETGVTQSPTHLIKTRGQQVTLRCSSQSGHNTVSWYQQALGQGPQFIFQYYREEENGRGNFPPRFSGLQFPNYSSELNVNALELDDSALYLCASSNPDRGVQTEAFFGQGTRLTVV.

The rearrangement uses TRBV5-1 and TRBJ2-2, with a possible D match to TRBD2 (5 bases). V lost 1 base and J lost 3, with 13 bases in between. The CDR3 runs to 16 residues. The V gene's germline CDR1 is SGHRS and CDR2 YFSETQ. The CDR3 reads CASSLMGMRDTGELFF. The CDR3 nucleotides read TGCGCCAGCAGCTTGATGGGGATGCGGGACACCGGGGAGCTGTTTTTT. Full variable domain (missing parts from reference TRBV5-1 and TRBJ2-2): KAGVTQTPRYLIKTRGQQVTLSCSPISGHRSVSWYQQTPGQGLQFLFEYFSETQRNKGNFPGRFSGRQFSNSRSEMNVSTLELGDSALYLCASSLMGMRDTGELFFGEGSRLTVL.

J is TRBJ2-3 and V is TRBV10-3; TRBD2 aligns across 10 bases. The V and J ends lost 6 bases and 6 bases, in that order; junction bases with no gene match: 6. Germline-derived CDR1 and CDR2 are ENHRY and SYGVKD. This CDR3 contains 14 residues. The CDR3 loop reads CAIREREGKDTQYF. The CDR3 coding sequence is TGTGCCATCAGGGAGCGGGAGGGCAAGGATACGCAGTATTTT.

This clone has only a few counts. This sequence joins TRBV5-1 and TRBJ2-5; 7 bases agree with TRBD1. The germline V gene has CDR1 SGHRS and CDR2 YFSETQ. J gave up 3 bases and V 0 bases, and 5 bases lay outside the gene matches. This CDR3 spans 15 amino acids. The CDR3 region is CASSLGQGTKETQYF. In DNA, the CDR3 is TGCGCCAGCAGCTTGGGACAGGGAACGAAAGAGACCCAGTACTTC. The full variable domain, completed using reference TRBV5-1 and TRBJ2-5, is KAGVTQTPRYLIKTRGQQVTLSCSPISGHRSVSWYQQTPGQGLQFLFEYFSETQRNKGNFPGRFSGRQFSNSRSEMNVSTLELGDSALYLCASSLGQGTKETQYFGPGTRLLVL.

This clone has more than one count but fewer than ten. The chain is built from TRBV7-9 and TRBJ2-7; TRBD1 agrees at 9 bases. The CDR3 length is 14 residues. V trimming: 5 bases; J trimming: 4 bases; junction bases outside the gene matches: 6. Germline CDR1 SEHNR, CDR2 FQNEAQ (reference sequence). The CDR3 is CASSIGGTGYEQYF. The CDR3 DNA follows: TGTGCCAGCAGCATCGGGGGGACAGGGTACGAGCAGTACTTC.

This clone was detected only a few times. This rearrangement joins TRBV4-3 to TRBJ2-2; D is undetermined. The CDR3 spans 15 residues. V was cut by 0 bases and J by 6 bases, with 11 bases left in between. From germline, CDR1 is LGHNA and CDR2 YSLEER. CDR3 sequence: CASSQEWSRAGELFF. The CDR3 coding sequence is TGCGCCAGCAGCCAAGAGTGGTCGAGAGCCGGGGAGCTGTTTTTT.

The chain combines TRBV28 with TRBJ1-5; D is possibly TRBD1 (6 bases). The length of the CDR3 is 14 residues. V shed 4 bases and J shed 3 bases, with 10 bases lying between them. From germline, CDR1 is MDHEN and CDR2 SYDVKM. The CDR3 DNA sequence: TGTGCCAGCAGTTCCGGACAGAACAATCAGCCCCAGCATTTT. Amino acid sequence: CASSSGQNNQPQHF.

This clone appeared a few times. This chain joins TRBV28 and TRBJ2-3; 10 bases align to TRBD2. Germline V gene data show CDR1 as MDHEN and CDR2 as SYDVKM. This CDR3 has 16 residues. The junction had 6 bases not matched to a gene; V was cut back by 4 bases and J by 2 bases. CDR3 in DNA: TGTGCCAGCAGTTCCACTAGCGGGACGATCACAGATACGCAGTATTTT. Translating it yields CASSSTSGTITDTQYF.

The CDR3 loop reads CAIEQVRPHEAFF. The CDR3, as DNA: TGTGCCATCGAACAGGTCAGGCCGCATGAAGCTTTCTTT. The chain recombines TRBV6-9 with TRBJ1-1; perhaps TRBD1 as D (5 bases). V was shortened by 10 bases and J by 7 bases, with 19 bases between the two germline ends. Germline V gene lookup returns CDR1 MNHGY and CDR2 SVAAGI. The CDR3 loop spans 13 amino acids.

The chain joins TRBV6-5 to TRBJ1-1; weak D call: TRBD1 (6 bases). Germline V gene lookup returns CDR1 MNHEY and CDR2 SVGAGI. The ends were cut back, 8 bases at V and 1 base at J, with 14 bases in the middle. This CDR3 comprises 14 residues. Here the CDR3 DNA reads TGTGCCAGCCTGGCCCCGACAGGGAACACTGAAGCTTTCTTT. This encodes CASLAPTGNTEAFF.